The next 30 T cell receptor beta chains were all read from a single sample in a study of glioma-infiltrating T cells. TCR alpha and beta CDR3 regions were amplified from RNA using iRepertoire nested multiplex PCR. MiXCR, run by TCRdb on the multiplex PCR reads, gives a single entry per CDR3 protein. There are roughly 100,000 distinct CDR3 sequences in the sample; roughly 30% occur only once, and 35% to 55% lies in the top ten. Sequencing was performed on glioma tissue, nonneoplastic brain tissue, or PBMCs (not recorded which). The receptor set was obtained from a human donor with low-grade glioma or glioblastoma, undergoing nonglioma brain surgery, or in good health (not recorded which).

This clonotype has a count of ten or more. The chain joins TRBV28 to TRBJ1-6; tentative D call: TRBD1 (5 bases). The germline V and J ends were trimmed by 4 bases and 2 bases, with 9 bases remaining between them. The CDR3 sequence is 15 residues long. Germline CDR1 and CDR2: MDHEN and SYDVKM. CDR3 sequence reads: CASSSGLTYNSPLHF. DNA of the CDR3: TGTGCCAGCAGTTCAGGGCTGACCTATAATTCACCCCTCCACTTT.

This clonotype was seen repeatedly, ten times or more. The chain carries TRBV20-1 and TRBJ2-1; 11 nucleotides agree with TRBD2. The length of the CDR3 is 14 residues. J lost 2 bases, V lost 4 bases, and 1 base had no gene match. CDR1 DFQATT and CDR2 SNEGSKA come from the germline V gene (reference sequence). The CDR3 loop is CSANSGGAYNEQFF. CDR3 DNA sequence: TGCAGTGCTAATAGCGGGGGGGCCTACAATGAGCAGTTCTTC.

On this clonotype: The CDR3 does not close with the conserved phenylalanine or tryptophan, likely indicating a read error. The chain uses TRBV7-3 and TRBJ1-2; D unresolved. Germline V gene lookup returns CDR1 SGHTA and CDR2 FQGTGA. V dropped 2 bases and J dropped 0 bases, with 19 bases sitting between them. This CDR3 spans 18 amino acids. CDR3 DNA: TGTGCCAGCAGCTTACGTCCCCTCCAGCAGCTAGCTAACTATGGCTACACCTCC. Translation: CASSLRPLQQLANYGYTS.

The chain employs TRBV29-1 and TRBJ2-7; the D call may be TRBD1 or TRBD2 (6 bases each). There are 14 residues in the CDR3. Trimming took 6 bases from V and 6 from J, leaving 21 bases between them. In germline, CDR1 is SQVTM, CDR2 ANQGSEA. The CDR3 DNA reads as TGCAGCGTGCGGGGTTGGACAGACACTGGCGAGCAGTACTTC. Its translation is CSVRGWTDTGEQYF.

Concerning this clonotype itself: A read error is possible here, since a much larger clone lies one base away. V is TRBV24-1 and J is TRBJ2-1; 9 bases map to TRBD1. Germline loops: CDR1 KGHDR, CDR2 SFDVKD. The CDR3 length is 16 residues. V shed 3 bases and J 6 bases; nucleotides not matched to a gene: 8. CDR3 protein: CATSDRGQGARNEQFF. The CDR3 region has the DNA TGTGCCACCAGTGATCGGGGACAGGGAGCTCGCAATGAGCAGTTCTTC.

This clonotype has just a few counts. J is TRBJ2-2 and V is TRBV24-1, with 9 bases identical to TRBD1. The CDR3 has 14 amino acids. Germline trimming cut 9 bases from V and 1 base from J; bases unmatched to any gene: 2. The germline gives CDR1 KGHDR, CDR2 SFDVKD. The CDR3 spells CATGGQGNTGELFF. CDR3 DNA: TGTGCCACCGGGGGACAGGGGAACACCGGGGAGCTGTTTTTT.

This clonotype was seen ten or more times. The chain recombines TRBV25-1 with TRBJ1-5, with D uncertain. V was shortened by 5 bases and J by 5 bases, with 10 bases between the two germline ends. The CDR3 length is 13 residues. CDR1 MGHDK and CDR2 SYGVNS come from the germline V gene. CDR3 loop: CASSRIFDQPQHF. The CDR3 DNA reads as TGTGCCAGCAGTAGGATCTTCGATCAGCCCCAGCATTTT.

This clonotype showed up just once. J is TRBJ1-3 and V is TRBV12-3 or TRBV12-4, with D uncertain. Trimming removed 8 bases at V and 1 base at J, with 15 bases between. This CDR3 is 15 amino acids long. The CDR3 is CASAPQSGSGNTIYF. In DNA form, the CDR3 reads TGTGCCAGCGCACCCCAGTCGGGGTCTGGAAACACCATATATTTT.

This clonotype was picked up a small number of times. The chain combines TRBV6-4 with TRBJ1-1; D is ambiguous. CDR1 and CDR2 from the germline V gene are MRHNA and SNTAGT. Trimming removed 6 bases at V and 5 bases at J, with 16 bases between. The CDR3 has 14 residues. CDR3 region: CASSLEGSGTEAFF. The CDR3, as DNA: TGTGCCAGCAGCCTGGAGGGTTCGGGGACTGAAGCTTTCTTT.

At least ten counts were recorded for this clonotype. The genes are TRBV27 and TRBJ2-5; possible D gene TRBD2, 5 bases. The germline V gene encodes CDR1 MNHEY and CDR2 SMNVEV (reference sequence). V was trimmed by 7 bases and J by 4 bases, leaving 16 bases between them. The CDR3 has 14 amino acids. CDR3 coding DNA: TGTGCCAGCACCACGGGGTTTCCAGGAGAGACCCAGTACTTC. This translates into CASTTGFPGETQYF.

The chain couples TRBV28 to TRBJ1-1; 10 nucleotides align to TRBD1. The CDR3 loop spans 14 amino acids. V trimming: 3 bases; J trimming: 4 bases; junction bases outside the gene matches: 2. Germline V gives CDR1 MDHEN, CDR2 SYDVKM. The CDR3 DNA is TGTGCCAGCAGTTTCGGACAGGGGGGCACTGAAGCTTTCTTT. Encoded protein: CASSFGQGGTEAFF.

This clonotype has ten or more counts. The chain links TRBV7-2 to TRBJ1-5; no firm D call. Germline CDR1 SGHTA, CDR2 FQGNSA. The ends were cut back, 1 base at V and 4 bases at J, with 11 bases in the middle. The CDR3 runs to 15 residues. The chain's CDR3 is CASSLVSSANQPQHF. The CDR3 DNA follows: TGTGCCAGCAGCTTAGTTTCGTCAGCTAATCAGCCCCAGCATTTT.

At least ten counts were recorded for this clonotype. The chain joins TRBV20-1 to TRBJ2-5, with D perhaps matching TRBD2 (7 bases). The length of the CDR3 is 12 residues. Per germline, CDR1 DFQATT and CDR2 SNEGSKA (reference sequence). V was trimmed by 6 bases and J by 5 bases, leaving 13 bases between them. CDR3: CSAPGGLETQYF. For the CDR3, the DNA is TGCAGTGCCCCGGGGGGCCTGGAGACCCAGTACTTC.

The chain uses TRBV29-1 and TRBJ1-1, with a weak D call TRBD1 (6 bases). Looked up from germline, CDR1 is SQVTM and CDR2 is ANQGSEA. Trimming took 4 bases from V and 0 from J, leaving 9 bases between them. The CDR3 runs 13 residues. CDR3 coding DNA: TGCAGCGTTGCGGAGGGGGTGAACACTGAAGCTTTCTTT. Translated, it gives CSVAEGVNTEAFF.

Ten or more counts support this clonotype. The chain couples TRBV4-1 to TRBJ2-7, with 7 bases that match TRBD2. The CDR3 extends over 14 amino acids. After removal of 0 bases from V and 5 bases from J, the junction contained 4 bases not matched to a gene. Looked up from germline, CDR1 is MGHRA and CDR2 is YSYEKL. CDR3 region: CASSQEPGRDEQYF. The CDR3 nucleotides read TGCGCCAGCAGCCAAGAACCGGGGAGGGACGAGCAGTACTTC.

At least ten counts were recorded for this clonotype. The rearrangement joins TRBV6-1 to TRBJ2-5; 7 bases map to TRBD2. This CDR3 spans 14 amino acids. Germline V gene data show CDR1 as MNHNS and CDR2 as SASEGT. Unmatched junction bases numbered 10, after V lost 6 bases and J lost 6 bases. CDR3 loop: CASRERGALQTQYF. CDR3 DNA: TGTGCCAGCAGAGAGCGGGGCGCCCTCCAGACCCAGTACTTC.

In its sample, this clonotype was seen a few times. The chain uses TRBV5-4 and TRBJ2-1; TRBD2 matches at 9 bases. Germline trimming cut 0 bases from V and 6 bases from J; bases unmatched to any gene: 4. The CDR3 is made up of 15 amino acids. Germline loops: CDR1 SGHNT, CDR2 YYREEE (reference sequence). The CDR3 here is CASSLGAGGSNEQFF. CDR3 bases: TGTGCCAGCAGCTTGGGAGCGGGGGGATCCAATGAGCAGTTCTTC.

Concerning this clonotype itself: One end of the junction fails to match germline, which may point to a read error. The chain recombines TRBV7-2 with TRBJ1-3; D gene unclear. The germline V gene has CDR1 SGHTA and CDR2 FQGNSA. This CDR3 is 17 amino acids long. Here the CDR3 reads CASSSSGGLLSGDTIYF. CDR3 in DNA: TGTGCCAGCAGCTCAAGTGGAGGACTTCTCTCTGGAGACACCATATATTTT. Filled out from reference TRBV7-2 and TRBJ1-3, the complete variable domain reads GAGVSQSPSNKVTEKGKDVELRCDPISGHTALYWYRQSLGQGLEFLIYFQGNSAPDKSGLPSDRFSAERTGGSVSTLTIQRTQQEDSAVYLCASSSSGGLLSGDTIYFGEGSWLTVV.

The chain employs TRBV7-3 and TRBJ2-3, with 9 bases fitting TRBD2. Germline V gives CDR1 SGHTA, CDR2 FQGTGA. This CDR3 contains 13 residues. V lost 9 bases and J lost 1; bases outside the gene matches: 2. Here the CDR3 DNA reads TGTGCCAGTCGGACTAGCGGCACAGATACGCAGTATTTT. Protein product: CASRTSGTDTQYF.

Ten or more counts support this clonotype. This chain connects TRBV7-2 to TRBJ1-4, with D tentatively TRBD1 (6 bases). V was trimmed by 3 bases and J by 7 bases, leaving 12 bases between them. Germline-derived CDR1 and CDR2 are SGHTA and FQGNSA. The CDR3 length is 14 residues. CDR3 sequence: CASSFTGQLEKLFF. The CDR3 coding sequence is TGTGCCAGCAGCTTTACAGGACAGCTTGAAAAACTGTTTTTT.

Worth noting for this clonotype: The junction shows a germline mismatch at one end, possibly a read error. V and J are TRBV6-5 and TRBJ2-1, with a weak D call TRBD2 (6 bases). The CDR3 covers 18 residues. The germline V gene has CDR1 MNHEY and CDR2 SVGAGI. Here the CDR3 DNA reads TGTGCCAGCAGTTACAATCCTTCTAGCGCAAGCTCCTACAGTGAGCAGTTCTTC. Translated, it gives CASSYNPSSASSYSEQFF.

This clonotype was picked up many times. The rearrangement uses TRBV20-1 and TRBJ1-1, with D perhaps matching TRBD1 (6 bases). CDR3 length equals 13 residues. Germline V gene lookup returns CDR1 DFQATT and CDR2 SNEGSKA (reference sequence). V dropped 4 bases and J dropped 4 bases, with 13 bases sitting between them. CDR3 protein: CSAIGGGGTEAFF. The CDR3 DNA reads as TGCAGTGCTATCGGAGGAGGGGGCACTGAAGCTTTCTTT.

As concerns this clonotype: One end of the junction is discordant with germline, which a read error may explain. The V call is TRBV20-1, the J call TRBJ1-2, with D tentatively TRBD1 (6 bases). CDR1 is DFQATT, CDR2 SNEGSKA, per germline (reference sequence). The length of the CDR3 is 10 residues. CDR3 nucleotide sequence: TGCAGTGATATCCGCGGGGGCTGCACCTTC. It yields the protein CSDIRGGCTF.

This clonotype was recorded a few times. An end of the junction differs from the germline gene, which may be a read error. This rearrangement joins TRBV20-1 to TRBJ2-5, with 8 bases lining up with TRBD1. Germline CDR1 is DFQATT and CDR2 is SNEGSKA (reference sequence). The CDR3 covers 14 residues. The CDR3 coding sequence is TGCGGTGCTAGAGGGGAGACAGGGGAAGAGACCCAGTACTTC. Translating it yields CGARGETGEETQYF.

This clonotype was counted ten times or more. CDR3: CASSRTGTSSNSPLHF. DNA for the CDR3: TGTGCCAGCAGCCGAACGGGGACAAGCTCAAATTCACCCCTCCACTTT. V is TRBV7-2 and J is TRBJ1-6; D is perhaps TRBD1 (6 bases). This CDR3 spans 16 amino acids. Germline assignment: CDR1 SGHTA and CDR2 FQGNSA. Trimming stripped 5 bases from V and 7 bases from J, with 18 bases between.

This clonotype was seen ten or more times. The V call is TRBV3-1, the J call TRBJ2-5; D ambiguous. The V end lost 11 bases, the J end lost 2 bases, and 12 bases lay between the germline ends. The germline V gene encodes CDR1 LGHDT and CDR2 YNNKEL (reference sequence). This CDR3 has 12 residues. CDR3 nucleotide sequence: TGTGCCTCGGGCCATTCACAAGAGACCCAGTACTTC. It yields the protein CASGHSQETQYF.

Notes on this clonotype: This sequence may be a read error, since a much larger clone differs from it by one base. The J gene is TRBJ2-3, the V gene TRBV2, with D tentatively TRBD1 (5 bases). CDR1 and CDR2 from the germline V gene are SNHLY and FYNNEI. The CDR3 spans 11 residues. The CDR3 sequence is CASTETDRQYF. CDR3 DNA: TGTGCCAGCACAGAGACAGATAGGCAGTATTTT.

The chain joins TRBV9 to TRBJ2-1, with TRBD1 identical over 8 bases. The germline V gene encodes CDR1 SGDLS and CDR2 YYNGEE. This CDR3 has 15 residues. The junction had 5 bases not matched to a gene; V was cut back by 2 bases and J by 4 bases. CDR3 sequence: CASSVVGQGYNEQFF. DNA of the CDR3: TGTGCCAGCAGCGTTGTCGGACAGGGATACAATGAGCAGTTCTTC.

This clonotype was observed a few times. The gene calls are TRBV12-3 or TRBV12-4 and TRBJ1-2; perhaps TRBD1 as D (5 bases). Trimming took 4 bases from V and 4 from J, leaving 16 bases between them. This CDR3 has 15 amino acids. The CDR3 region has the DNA TGTGCCAGCAGTTCGGGGGTCGACTCGTTCTATGGCTACACCTTC. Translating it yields CASSSGVDSFYGYTF.

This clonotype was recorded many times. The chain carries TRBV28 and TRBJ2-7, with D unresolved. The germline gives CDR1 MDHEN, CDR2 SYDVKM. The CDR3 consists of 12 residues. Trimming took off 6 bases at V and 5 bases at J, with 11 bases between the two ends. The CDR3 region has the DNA TGTGCCAGCAGACAGAAACTAAACGAGCAGTACTTC. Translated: CASRQKLNEQYF.